A selection of T cell receptor beta chains follows, all from one sample in a study of blood T cell repertoires in COVID-19. Assay: immunoSEQ multiplex PCR; the TCRdb copy retains only in-frame clones and omits some. The sample lists roughly 150,000 clones, 90% occurring once. The sequenced sample consisted of peripheral blood. These receptors came from a woman over 75 with acute or convalescent COVID-19. Each CDR3 is given with its conserved first and last residue. Each record gives: CDR3 DNA, CDR3 protein, D gene, V gene, J gene, clone size. D genes are given only for firm matches. Clone sizes are given selectively: once, few, many, or a class where the clone is expanded.

CDR3 DNA: TGTGCCAGCAGCCTCGGGACAGGGGTTAGGACTAATGAAAAACTGTTTTTT; CDR3 protein: CASSLGTGVRTNEKLFF; D gene: TRBD1; V gene: TRBV7-6; J gene: TRBJ1-4; clone size: few
CDR3 DNA: TGTGCCAGCAGCCAAGACACAGGGATGAGCTATGGCTACACCTTC; CDR3 protein: CASSQDTGMSYGYTF; D gene: .; V gene: TRBV4-2; J gene: TRBJ1-2; clone size: .
CDR3 DNA: TGTGCCAGCAGTTACAGGGGGCTGGTTGAAAAACTGTTTTTT; CDR3 protein: CASSYRGLVEKLFF; D gene: TRBD1; V gene: TRBV6-2/TRBV6-3; J gene: TRBJ1-4; clone size: few
CDR3 DNA: TGCGCCAGCAGCCCTTCCCTAGGAGCCAACTATGGCTACACCTTC; CDR3 protein: CASSPSLGANYGYTF; D gene: .; V gene: TRBV5-1; J gene: TRBJ1-2; clone size: once
CDR3 DNA: TGTGCCATCAGTAGCACAGGTCAAAGCAATCAGCCCCAGCATTTT; CDR3 protein: CAISSTGQSNQPQHF; D gene: .; V gene: TRBV10-3; J gene: TRBJ1-5; clone size: .
CDR3 DNA: TGCGCCAGCAGCTTCCGACAGGGCCCAGATACGCAGTATTTT; CDR3 protein: CASSFRQGPDTQYF; D gene: TRBD1; V gene: TRBV5-1; J gene: TRBJ2-3; clone size: .
CDR3 DNA: TGTGCCTGGGGGGGGCCCTCGAGCTCCTACGAGCAGTACTTC; CDR3 protein: CAWGGPSSSYEQYF; D gene: .; V gene: TRBV30; J gene: TRBJ2-7; clone size: .
CDR3 DNA: TGTGCCAGCAGCTTAATGGCCTGGTCCACTGAAGCTTTCTTT; CDR3 protein: CASSLMAWSTEAFF; D gene: .; V gene: TRBV7-6; J gene: TRBJ1-1; clone size: .
CDR3 DNA: TGTGCCAGCAGCTTAAGGGCCGGGGACGAGCAGTACTTC; CDR3 protein: CASSLRAGDEQYF; D gene: .; V gene: TRBV7-2; J gene: TRBJ2-7; clone size: .
CDR3 DNA: TGTGCCAGCAGCTTGGCAGGGGGAAACACCATATATTTT; CDR3 protein: CASSLAGGNTIYF; D gene: .; V gene: TRBV5-4; J gene: TRBJ1-3; clone size: .
CDR3 DNA: TGCGCCAGCAGCTTGGAAAACTCCTTCGCCCACGAGCAGTACTTC; CDR3 protein: CASSLENSFAHEQYF; D gene: .; V gene: TRBV5-1; J gene: TRBJ2-7; clone size: .
CDR3 DNA: TGTGCCAGCAAAGGGGCGAGAACAGGGAACACTGAAGCTTTCTTT; CDR3 protein: CASKGARTGNTEAFF; D gene: .; V gene: TRBV27; J gene: TRBJ1-1; clone size: .
CDR3 DNA: TGCGCCAGCAGCGTGCTTTACAGGGGGGGACATGAGACTGAAGCTTTCTTT; CDR3 protein: CASSVLYRGGHETEAFF; D gene: TRBD1; V gene: TRBV5-1; J gene: TRBJ1-1; clone size: .
CDR3 DNA: TGTGCCAGCAGCCTGGGACTAGCCGGAGAGACCCAGTACTTC; CDR3 protein: CASSLGLAGETQYF; D gene: TRBD2; V gene: TRBV11-2; J gene: TRBJ2-5; clone size: .
CDR3 DNA: TGCGCCAGCAGCCCCACCGGGACAGCAGGTCGTCGAGAGACCCAGTACTTC; CDR3 protein: CASSPTGTAGRRETQYF; D gene: TRBD1; V gene: TRBV5-1; J gene: TRBJ2-5; clone size: once
CDR3 DNA: TGCGCCAGCAGCTTGGGAGGGCGGGGGAGCCAAGATACGCAGTATTTT; CDR3 protein: CASSLGGRGSQDTQYF; D gene: TRBD2; V gene: TRBV5-1; J gene: TRBJ2-3; clone size: .
CDR3 DNA: TGTGCCACCGCTACTAGCGGGGGAACCTACAATGAGCAGTTCTTC; CDR3 protein: CATATSGGTYNEQFF; D gene: TRBD2; V gene: TRBV24-1; J gene: TRBJ2-1; clone size: few
CDR3 DNA: TGTGCCAGCAGCTTACAGGGGGCGAGGGGTGAAAAACTGTTTTTT; CDR3 protein: CASSLQGARGEKLFF; D gene: TRBD1; V gene: TRBV7-9; J gene: TRBJ1-4; clone size: .